Presented here are 27 T cell receptor beta chains from one specimen sequenced in a study of beta chain features in type 1 diabetes. The sequenced template was cDNA made from the entire isolated RNA. Sequenced by immunoSEQ multiplex PCR; TCRdb stores in-frame clones only, minus some. This sample yields fewer than 650,000 clones, of which 15% to 18% are seen a single time; more than 0.08% belongs to the top ten. Sequencing was performed on naive CD4+ T cells from blood. All receptors come from a man between 18 and 35 years old in good health.

The sample holds a few counts of this clone. The V gene is TRBV21-1, the J gene TRBJ2-3; the listed D gene, TRBD2, was not tested against the DNA. TRBV21-1 is recorded as a pseudogene. This CDR3 is 20 amino acids long. Here the CDR3 reads CASSKYRLSWREWGTDTQYF. CDR3 nucleotide sequence: TGTGCCAGCAGCAAATATCGCCTTTCCTGGCGGGAGTGGGGCACAGATACGCAGTATTTT.

This clone has a handful of counts. The chain recombines TRBV5-4 with TRBJ2-1; D possibly corresponds to TRBD1 (5 bases). The CDR3 contains 13 residues. The V gene lost 4 bases and the J gene lost 7 bases, with 12 bases spanning the gap. The germline CDR1 and CDR2 sequences are SGHNT and YYREEE (reference sequence). The CDR3, as DNA: TGTGCCAGCAGCCAGGGATCGGTAAATGAGCAGTTCTTC. Protein: CASSQGSVNEQFF.

This chain uses TRBV10-3 with TRBJ2-6; possibly TRBD1 for D (5 bases). Germline CDR1 and CDR2: ENHRY and SYGVKD. V was cut by 7 bases and J by 2 bases, with 12 bases left in between. The CDR3 totals 15 residues. CDR3 sequence (DNA): TGTGCCATCACAAAGGGGCGGACTGGGGCCAACGTCCTGACTTTC. As protein: CAITKGRTGANVLTF.

This chain joins TRBV18 and TRBJ1-1; D is unclear. The CDR3 covers 15 residues. V gave up 1 base and J gave up 2 bases, with 11 bases separating them. Germline V CDR1 and CDR2: KGHSH, LQKENI. The DNA of the CDR3 is TGTGCCAGCTCACCACGGGCTTTTACTAACACTGAAGCTTTCTTT. Amino acid sequence: CASSPRAFTNTEAFF.

The chain has TRBV5-4 and TRBJ2-5, with a tentative D call TRBD1 (5 bases). Germline V lookup: CDR1 SGHNT, CDR2 YYREEE (reference sequence). V lost 0 bases to trimming and J lost 3 bases, with 12 bases between them. This CDR3 contains 15 residues. CDR3 residues: CASSLVDQGKETQYF. The DNA of the CDR3 is TGTGCCAGCAGCTTGGTTGACCAGGGTAAAGAGACCCAGTACTTC. Variable domain in full (rest from reference TRBV5-4 and TRBJ2-5): ETGVTQSPTHLIKTRGQQVTLRCSSQSGHNTVSWYQQALGQGPQFIFQYYREEENGRGNFPPRFSGLQFPNYSSELNVNALELDDSALYLCASSLVDQGKETQYFGPGTRLLVL.

This clone was seen a few times. The chain carries TRBV29-1 and TRBJ1-5; TRBD1 aligns across 7 bases. After removal of 6 bases from V and 2 bases from J, the junction contained 7 bases not matched to a gene. Germline V gene lookup returns CDR1 SQVTM and CDR2 ANQGSEA. This CDR3 has 14 residues. The CDR3 DNA reads TGCAGCGTCGTCTCCGGGACAGGCAATCAGCCCCAGCATTTT. Translation gives CSVVSGTGNQPQHF. The full variable domain, completed using reference TRBV29-1 and TRBJ1-5, is SAVISQKPSRDICQRGTSLTIQCQVDSQVTMMFWYRQQPGQSLTLIATANQGSEATYESGFVIDKFPISRPNLTFSTLTVSNMSPEDSSIYLCSVVSGTGNQPQHFGDGTRLSIL.

This clone has a handful of counts. The chain employs TRBV18 and TRBJ1-1; no firm D call. Germline-derived CDR1 and CDR2 are KGHSH and LQKENI. The CDR3 consists of 16 residues. The V and J ends lost 3 bases and 0 bases respectively, with 14 bases between them. CDR3 amino acids: CASSPLPTGVNTEAFF. CDR3 nucleotides: TGTGCCAGCTCACCCCTACCGACTGGGGTGAACACTGAAGCTTTCTTT. The variable domain in full, with the rest retrieved from reference TRBV18 and TRBJ1-1, is NAGVMQNPRHLVRRRGQEARLRCSPMKGHSHVYWYRQLPEEGLKFMVYLQKENIIDESGMPKERFSAEFPKEGPSILRIQQVVRGDSAAYFCASSPLPTGVNTEAFFGQGTRLTVV.

This clone was seen only a few times. V gene TRBV23-1 combines with J gene TRBJ2-2, with D unclear. TRBV23-1 has ORF status, its function being uncertain. Trimming took 3 bases from V and 7 from J, leaving 18 bases between them. The CDR3 is 16 residues long. The CDR3 here is CASSHSRADEFGELFF. CDR3 sequence (DNA): TGCGCCAGCAGTCACTCTAGGGCCGACGAATTCGGGGAGCTGTTTTTT.

The chain recombines TRBV10-1 with TRBJ1-5; 11 bases align to TRBD1. Unmatched junction bases numbered 6, after V lost 5 bases and J lost 0 bases. The CDR3 spans 17 residues. Germline values: CDR1 WNHNN, CDR2 SYGVQD (reference sequence). In DNA form, the CDR3 reads TGCGCCAGCAGTCTGGACAGGGGGCACCGTAGCAATCAGCCCCAGCATTTT. Encoded protein: CASSLDRGHRSNQPQHF.

This clone was detected only a few times. J is TRBJ2-7 and V is TRBV11-1; no definite D call. V was shortened by 2 bases and J by 4 bases, with 12 bases between the two germline ends. The V gene's germline CDR1 is SGHAT and CDR2 FQDESV (reference sequence). This CDR3 region has 14 residues. The CDR3 DNA is TGTGCCAGCAGCTTACCGAAATCCCAGTACGAGCAGTACTTC. It specifies CASSLPKSQYEQYF.

This chain uses TRBV18 with TRBJ1-1, with D possibly TRBD1 on 6 matching bases. The CDR3 runs 16 residues. The germline V and J ends were trimmed by 2 bases and 1 base, with 14 bases remaining between them. CDR1 and CDR2 (germline): KGHSH, LQKENI. CDR3 residues: CASSPMQTGTNTEAFF. The CDR3 DNA reads TGTGCCAGCTCACCAATGCAGACAGGAACGAACACTGAAGCTTTCTTT.

The chain links TRBV5-1 to TRBJ2-6; D might be TRBD1 or TRBD2, each matching 5 bases. V was pared by 4 bases and J by 2 bases, with 22 bases between. Germline lookup yields CDR1 SGHRS and CDR2 YFSETQ. There are 19 residues in the CDR3. The CDR3 here is CASSVGDRGRAAGANVLTF. The CDR3 DNA reads TGCGCCAGCAGCGTAGGGGACCGCGGGCGGGCGGCTGGGGCCAACGTCCTGACTTTC.

The CDR3 sequence is CASSASGRETQYF. As DNA, the CDR3 is TGTGCCAGCAGCGCGAGCGGACGAGAGACCCAGTACTTC. V usage is TRBV7-2 and J usage is TRBJ2-5; weak D call: TRBD2 (5 bases). There are 13 residues in the CDR3. The germline V gene encodes CDR1 SGHTA and CDR2 FQGNSA. The germline V and J ends were trimmed by 5 bases and 4 bases, with 11 bases remaining between them.

This clone has more than one count but fewer than ten. This chain connects TRBV10-3 to TRBJ2-2; possibly TRBD1 or TRBD2 for D (5 bases each). The CDR3 spans 16 residues. Trimming stripped 8 bases from V and 1 base from J, with 17 bases between. Germline-derived CDR1 and CDR2 are ENHRY and SYGVKD. This CDR3 is CAIGPPAGRNTGELFF. CDR3 coding DNA: TGTGCCATCGGTCCCCCGGCAGGGAGGAACACCGGGGAGCTGTTTTTT.

This clone was counted ten times or more. V usage is TRBV21-1 and J usage is TRBJ2-3; no DNA check was done on the table's D call, TRBD2. TRBV21-1 corresponds to a pseudogene. The CDR3 runs 16 residues. Here the CDR3 DNA reads TGTGCCAGCGGCGTCTATTGCGGAGATAGCACAGATACGCAGTATTTT. Protein product: CASGVYCGDSTDTQYF.

This clone showed up just a few times. The gene calls are TRBV9 and TRBJ1-4; no definite D call. Germline loops: CDR1 SGDLS, CDR2 YYNGEE. This CDR3 has 15 amino acids. Deletions cut 0 bases from V and 8 bases from J, with 14 bases between. DNA for the CDR3: TGTGCCAGCAGCGTAGCGGGCGCTGGGTGGGAAAAACTGTTTTTT. This sequence encodes CASSVAGAGWEKLFF.

The chain is built from TRBV4-1 and TRBJ2-3, with 12 bases matching TRBD2. The germline CDR1 and CDR2 sequences are MGHRA and YSYEKL. The CDR3 totals 18 residues. With 0 bases clipped from V and 2 bases from J, the junction kept 6 bases outside the gene matches. The CDR3 protein is CASSQERTSGEFTDTQYF. CDR3 DNA sequence: TGCGCCAGCAGCCAAGAGAGGACTAGCGGGGAGTTCACAGATACGCAGTATTTT.

The chain carries TRBV5-1 and TRBJ1-1, with D unresolved. The V end lost 0 bases, the J end lost 11 bases, and 20 bases lay between the germline ends. CDR1 is SGHRS and CDR2 is YFSETQ in the germline V gene. The CDR3 loop spans 15 amino acids. CDR3 protein: CASSLVGPQLVAAFF. The CDR3, as DNA: TGCGCCAGCAGCTTGGTAGGCCCCCAACTGGTAGCGGCTTTCTTT.

The genes are TRBV7-2 and TRBJ1-2; no firm D call. V shed 1 base and J shed 0 bases, with 3 bases lying between them. Germline CDR1 and CDR2: SGHTA and FQGNSA. The CDR3 runs 13 residues. The CDR3 DNA follows: TGTGCCAGCAGCTTAGTTACTAACTATGGCTACACCTTC. It yields the protein CASSLVTNYGYTF.

This clone was picked up a small number of times. This chain connects TRBV15 to TRBJ1-6, with D unresolved. Germline V CDR1 and CDR2: LNHNV, YYDKDF (reference sequence). V was shortened by 0 bases and J by 10 bases, with 16 bases between the two germline ends. CDR3 length: 16 residues. Here the CDR3 DNA reads TGTGCCACCAGCAGAGATTGGATGACACGGGCCTCACCCCTCCACTTT. It encodes CATSRDWMTRASPLHF.

This clone was detected only a few times. V usage is TRBV14 and J usage is TRBJ1-2; D is unresolved. Looked up from germline, CDR1 is SGHDN and CDR2 is FVKESK. The CDR3 is 11 residues long. Trimming took off 1 base at V and 5 bases at J, with 2 bases between the two ends. The CDR3 nucleotides are TGTGCCAGCAGCCAAGGATATGGCTACACCTTC. Protein product: CASSQGYGYTF.

This clone was found a few times. The chain combines TRBV5-1 with TRBJ2-5; the D is unclear. CDR3 size: 12 residues. The V end was cut by 5 bases, the J end by 2 bases, with 7 bases between. In germline, CDR1 is SGHRS, CDR2 YFSETQ. The CDR3 nucleotides read TGCGCCAGCAGATTACAGCAAGAGACCCAGTACTTC. Its translation is CASRLQQETQYF.

A remark on this clone: The same CDR3 can be traced to other DNA sequences in this sample. The CDR3 loop reads CASSPWTEVNIQYF. DNA for the CDR3: TGTGCCAGCAGTCCTTGGACAGAAGTAAACATTCAGTACTTC. The chain recombines TRBV27 with TRBJ2-4; D might be TRBD1 (6 bases). CDR3 length: 14 amino acids. V was trimmed by 5 bases and J by 6 bases, leaving 14 bases between them. Germline V gene sequence: CDR1 MNHEY, CDR2 SMNVEV (reference sequence).

The chain recombines TRBV27 with TRBJ2-1, with 11 bases lining up with TRBD1. The germline V gene encodes CDR1 MNHEY and CDR2 SMNVEV (reference sequence). Germline trimming cut 7 bases from V and 7 bases from J; bases unmatched to any gene: 9. CDR3 size: 15 residues. CDR3 protein: CASMDRGLGRNEQFF. CDR3 DNA: TGTGCCAGCATGGACAGGGGGCTAGGTCGTAATGAGCAGTTCTTC.

The chain uses TRBV5-6 and TRBJ2-1, with 8 bases identical to TRBD2. The germline CDR1 and CDR2 sequences are SGHDT and YYEEEE. The CDR3 is made up of 18 amino acids. Trimming at V came to 0 bases and at J to 3 bases, leaving 11 bases not matched to a gene. The CDR3 sequence is CASSLGLAGPGGYNEQFF. The CDR3 DNA follows: TGTGCCAGCAGCTTGGGGCTAGCGGGCCCCGGCGGCTACAATGAGCAGTTCTTC.

The chain joins TRBV10-3 to TRBJ2-7; 8 bases align to TRBD1. The CDR3 has 13 amino acids. J was trimmed by 4 bases and V by 8 bases; bases with no gene match: 7. Germline assignment: CDR1 ENHRY and CDR2 SYGVKD. The chain's CDR3 is CAIAQDRAYEQYF. CDR3 coding DNA: TGTGCCATCGCCCAGGACAGGGCGTACGAGCAGTACTTC.

The CDR3 DNA is TGTGCCAGCAGCCAAGGTTCGGCAGGGGCCCAGGCAACTAATGAAAAACTGTTTTTT. Translation gives CASSQGSAGAQATNEKLFF. This chain joins TRBV4-2 and TRBJ1-4; the D gene is possibly TRBD1 (6 bases). The CDR3 loop spans 19 amino acids. The V gene lost 1 base and the J gene lost 0 bases, with 18 bases spanning the gap. Germline V gene lookup returns CDR1 LGHNA and CDR2 YNFKEQ.